The 5 T cell receptor beta chains below were found in one sample sequenced in a study of shared clonotypes between healthy human individuals. The method was immunoSEQ multiplex PCR; TCRdb's version includes in-frame clones alone and lacks a portion of them. Among some 2.1 million clones listed, approximately 92% were seen once. The naive CD8 population came from CD45RO-negative cells selected for CCR7, without terminally differentiated effector memory CD45RA+ cells. Sequencing input: naive CD8+ T cells from PBMCs. These receptors were collected from a man aged 18 to 30 in good health. Some clones in this sample may be carry-over from other donors' samples.

The chain employs TRBV6-6 and TRBJ2-7, with 8 bases identical to TRBD1. Germline CDR1 MNHNY, CDR2 SVGAGI (reference sequence). Germline trimming cut 5 bases from V and 2 bases from J; bases unmatched to any gene: 5. The CDR3 consists of 14 residues. The CDR3 sequence is CASSGRDRTYEQYF. CDR3 bases: TGTGCCAGCAGTGGCCGGGACAGGACCTACGAGCAGTACTTC.

V is TRBV27 and J is TRBJ1-1; D gene ambiguous. This CDR3 comprises 14 residues. Germline loops: CDR1 MNHEY, CDR2 SMNVEV (reference sequence). V lost 1 base and J 4 bases, leaving 10 bases between the germline ends. This chain's CDR3 is CASSLLDAGTEAFF. The CDR3, as DNA: TGTGCCAGCAGTTTATTAGACGCGGGCACTGAAGCTTTCTTT.

The genes are TRBV28 and TRBJ2-7; the D gene is possibly TRBD1 (6 bases). The CDR3 extends over 13 amino acids. Germline values: CDR1 MDHEN, CDR2 SYDVKM. V lost 6 bases to trimming and J lost 2 bases, with 11 bases between them. The CDR3: CASRRGGTYEQYF. DNA for the CDR3: TGTGCCAGCAGGAGAGGGGGAACCTACGAGCAGTACTTC.

V is TRBV9 and J is TRBJ1-1, with D maybe TRBD1 (6 bases). V gave up 4 bases and J gave up 1 base, with 17 bases separating them. Germline assignment: CDR1 SGDLS and CDR2 YYNGEE. The CDR3 runs 16 residues. For the CDR3, the DNA is TGTGCCAGCAGCCCTATTCCTTCGGGACAGAACACTGAAGCTTTCTTT. Translating it yields CASSPIPSGQNTEAFF.

The chain has TRBV7-3 and TRBJ2-1, with D perhaps TRBD2 (7 bases). The CDR3 is made up of 17 amino acids. The ends were cut back, 2 bases at V and 6 bases at J, with 20 bases in the middle. Per the germline V gene, CDR1 is SGHTA and CDR2 is FQGTGA. CDR3 sequence: CASSLEGGGPFSNEQFF. CDR3 nucleotides: TGTGCCAGCAGCTTAGAGGGCGGGGGCCCATTTTCCAATGAGCAGTTCTTC. Together with reference TRBV7-3 and TRBJ2-1, the CDR3 gives the full variable domain: GAGVSQTPSNKVTEKGKYVELRCDPISGHTALYWYRQSLGQGPEFLIYFQGTGAADDSGLPNDRFFAVRPEGSVSTLKIQRTERGDSAVYLCASSLEGGGPFSNEQFFGPGTRLTVL.